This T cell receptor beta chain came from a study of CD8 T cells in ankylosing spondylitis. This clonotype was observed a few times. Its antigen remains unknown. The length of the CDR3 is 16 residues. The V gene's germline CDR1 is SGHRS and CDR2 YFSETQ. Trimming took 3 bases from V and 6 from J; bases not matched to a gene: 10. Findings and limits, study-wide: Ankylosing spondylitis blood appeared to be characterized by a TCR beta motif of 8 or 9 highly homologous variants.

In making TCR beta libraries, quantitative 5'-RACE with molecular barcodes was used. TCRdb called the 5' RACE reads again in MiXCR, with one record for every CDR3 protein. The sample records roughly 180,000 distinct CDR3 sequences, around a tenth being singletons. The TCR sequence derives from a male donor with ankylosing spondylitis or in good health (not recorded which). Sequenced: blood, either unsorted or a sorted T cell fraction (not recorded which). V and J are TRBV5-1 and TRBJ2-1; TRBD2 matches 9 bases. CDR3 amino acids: CASSSLLAGSGNEQFF. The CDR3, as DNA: TGCGCCAGCAGCTCACTGCTAGCGGGGTCTGGCAATGAGCAGTTCTTC.